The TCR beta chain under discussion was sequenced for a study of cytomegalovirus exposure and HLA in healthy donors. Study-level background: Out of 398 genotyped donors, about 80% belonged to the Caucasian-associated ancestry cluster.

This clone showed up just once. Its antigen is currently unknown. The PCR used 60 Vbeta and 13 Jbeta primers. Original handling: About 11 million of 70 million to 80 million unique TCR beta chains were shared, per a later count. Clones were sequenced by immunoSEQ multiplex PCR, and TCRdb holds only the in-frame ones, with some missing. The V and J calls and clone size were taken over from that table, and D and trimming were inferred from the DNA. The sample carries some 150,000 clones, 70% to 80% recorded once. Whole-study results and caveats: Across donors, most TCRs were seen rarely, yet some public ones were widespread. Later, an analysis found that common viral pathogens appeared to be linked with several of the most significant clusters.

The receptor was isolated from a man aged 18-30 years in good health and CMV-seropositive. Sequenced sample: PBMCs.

The CDR3 DNA follows: TGTGCCACCAGCACCCGGACAGGGAACCCAGGAGGCTACACCTTC. Its protein is CATSTRTGNPGGYTF. The chain uses TRBV15 and TRBJ1-2; 8 bases are shared with TRBD1. The germline gives CDR1 LNHNV, CDR2 YYDKDF (reference sequence). The CDR3 is 15 residues long. The V and J ends lost 4 bases and 8 bases, in that order; junction bases with no gene match: 12. Combining the CDR3 with reference TRBV15 and TRBJ1-2 gives the whole variable domain DAMVIQNPRYQVTQFGKPVTLSCSQTLNHNVMYWYQQKSSQAPKLLFHYYDKDFNNEADTPDNFQSRRPNTSFCFLDIRSPGLGDTAMYLCATSTRTGNPGGYTFGSGTRLTVV.